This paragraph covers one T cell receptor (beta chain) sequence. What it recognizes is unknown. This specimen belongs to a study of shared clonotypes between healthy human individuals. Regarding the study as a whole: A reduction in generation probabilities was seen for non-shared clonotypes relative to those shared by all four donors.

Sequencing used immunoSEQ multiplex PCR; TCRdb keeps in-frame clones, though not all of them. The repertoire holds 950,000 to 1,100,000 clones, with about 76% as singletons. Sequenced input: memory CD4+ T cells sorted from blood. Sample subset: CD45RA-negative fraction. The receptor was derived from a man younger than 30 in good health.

The CDR3 is CASSPDTHTDTQYF. The CDR3 DNA is TGTGCCAGCTCACCGGACACTCACACAGATACGCAGTATTTT. The V and J genes are TRBV18 and TRBJ2-3, with D perhaps matching TRBD1 (5 bases). V dropped 3 bases and J dropped 2 bases, with 9 bases sitting between them. Germline V lookup: CDR1 KGHSH, CDR2 LQKENI. The CDR3 spans 14 residues.